The sequence of this TCR beta chain was determined in a study of blood T cell repertoires in COVID-19. TCRdb's copy holds only in-frame clones and misses some; the assay was immunoSEQ multiplex PCR. Among 250,000 to 300,000 clones listed, approximately 85% were seen once. V lost 6 bases and J lost 3; bases outside the gene matches: 9. Germline V gene lookup returns CDR1 SNHLY and CDR2 FYNNEI. CDR3 size: 15 residues. This TCR derives from a woman in her thirties with acute or convalescent COVID-19. This chain links TRBV2 with TRBJ2-3; 7 bases line up with TRBD1. Sequencing was done on a sample of peripheral blood. CDR3 nucleotides: TGTGCCAGCAGCTTTGGACAGGTCAGGACAGATACGCAGTATTTT. Its protein product is CASSFGQVRTDTQYF.